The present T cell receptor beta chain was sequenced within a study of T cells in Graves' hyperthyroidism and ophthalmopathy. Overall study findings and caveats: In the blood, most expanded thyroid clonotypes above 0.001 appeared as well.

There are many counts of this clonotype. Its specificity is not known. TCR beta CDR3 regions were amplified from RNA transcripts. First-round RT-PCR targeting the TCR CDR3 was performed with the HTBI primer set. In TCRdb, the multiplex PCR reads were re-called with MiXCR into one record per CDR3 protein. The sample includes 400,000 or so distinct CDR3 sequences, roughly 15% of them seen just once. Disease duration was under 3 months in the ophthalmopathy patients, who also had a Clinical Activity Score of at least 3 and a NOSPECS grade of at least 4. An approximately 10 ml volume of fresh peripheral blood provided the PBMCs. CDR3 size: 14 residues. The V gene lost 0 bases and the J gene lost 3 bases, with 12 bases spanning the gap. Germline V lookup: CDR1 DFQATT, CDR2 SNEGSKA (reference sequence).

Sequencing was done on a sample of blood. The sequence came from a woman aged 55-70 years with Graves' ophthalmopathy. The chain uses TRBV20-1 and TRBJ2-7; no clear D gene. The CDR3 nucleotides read TGCAGTGCTAGAGACACTCGAGTTATCTACGAGCAGTACTTC. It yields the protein CSARDTRVIYEQYF.